The T cell receptor (beta chain) under discussion was sequenced for a study of cytomegalovirus exposure and HLA in healthy donors. The PCR made use of 60 Vbeta and 13 Jbeta primers. Measured with immunoSEQ multiplex PCR; TCRdb has only the in-frame clones, and not every one. This table holds some 150,000 clones, 60% to 80% found once. Study-level results: In a later analysis, TCR beta V- and J-gene trimming showed a link to a missense DCLRE1C variant. Most of the CMV-associated TCR beta chains (in a later analysis) appeared to be HLA-restricted.

About this clone: Antigen specificity is unknown.

This TCR was recovered from a male donor in good health and CMV-seronegative. The sequencing input was PBMCs.

Here the CDR3 reads CASRETSGAYEQYF. CDR3 sequence (DNA): TGTGCCAGCAGAGAGACTAGCGGAGCCTACGAGCAGTACTTC. The rearrangement joins TRBV9 to TRBJ2-7; 9 bases align to TRBD2. The CDR3 has 14 residues. Per the germline V gene, CDR1 is SGDLS and CDR2 is YYNGEE. Losses at the gene ends were 5 bases for V and 2 bases for J; bases not matched to a gene: 5.